The TCR beta chain under discussion was sequenced for a study of T cell repertoires in aging, cancer and after chemotherapy. At the level of the study: About 9 million TCR reads were in the whole dataset. Points from the study as a whole: Healthy donors lost TCR diversity with age mainly through richness, cancer patients through richness and evenness. Immunological memory after chemotherapy cannot be judged from the repertoire data.

Peripheral blood genomic DNA, not sorted cells or RNA, was the template. This clonotype is classed as medium-sized (0.01 to 0.1%). Its antigen is unidentified. Germline V CDR1 and CDR2: GTSNPN, SVGIG (reference sequence). Trimming took off 1 base at V and 5 bases at J, with 8 bases between the two ends. CDR3 length: 13 residues. Multiplex touch-down PCR with TRB-A/B primers amplified rearranged V-D-J TRB sequences. Each CDR3 protein is one row after TCRdb ran MiXCR on the multiplex PCR reads. The data hold approximately 5,900 distinct CDR3 sequences, with 21% observed a single time. The receptor's source is a human donor with a blood cancer. The sequencing sample was made of blood. This chain uses TRBV30 with TRBJ1-4; D might be TRBD1 (5 bases). Written as DNA, the CDR3 is TGTGCCTGGAGTGGGGGGATAAATGAAAAACTGTTTTTT. Protein: CAWSGGINEKLFF.